This T cell receptor (beta chain) was sequenced in a study of OX40 agonist ivuxolimab in advanced cancers. The overall study: People in dose escalation had one of these cancers: hepatocellular carcinoma, melanoma, renal cell or head and neck cancer.

The V end lost 5 bases, the J end lost 1 base, and 7 bases lay between the germline ends. This CDR3 has 12 residues. The germline V gene has CDR1 SGHDT and CDR2 YYEEEE. TCRdb's table, derived via immunoSEQ multiplex PCR, lists solely in-frame clones and lacks some. The data show about 27,000 clones, under 80% seen once. The chain links TRBV5-6 to TRBJ2-7; no clear D gene. The clonotype originates from an adult with an advanced solid tumor such as melanoma, head and neck, liver or kidney cancer. Sequencing used CD4+ or CD8+ T cells sorted from blood, obtained in a trial of the OX40 agonist ivuxolimab. CDR3 amino acids: CASSPGSYEQYF. The CDR3 DNA is TGTGCCAGCAGTCCGGGTTCCTACGAGCAGTACTTC.